This TCR beta chain was observed in a study of shared clonotypes between healthy human individuals. Study as a whole: Donors were a couple of women and a few men aged 18 to 49. Overall study findings and caveats: Shared clonotypes: roughly 5% naive CD4, 3.5% to 4% naive CD8, about 2.5% memory CD4, about 0.41% memory CD8. Across subsets, estimated richness was generally greater for naive than for memory populations.

Positively selected for CCR7, the CD45RO-negative cells used as naive CD8 cells excluded terminally differentiated effector memory CD45RA+ cells. There are 14 residues in the CDR3. V was cut by 5 bases and J by 4 bases, with 11 bases left in between. Germline V gives CDR1 SGHTA, CDR2 FQGTGA. The method was immunoSEQ multiplex PCR; TCRdb's version includes in-frame clones alone and lacks a portion of them. The sample includes under 2,000,000 clones, roughly 94% seen only once; the top ten take 0.9% to 1.5%. To note about this clone: Its antigen is undetermined.

This TCR came from a man aged 18 to 35 in good health. V gene TRBV7-3 combines with J gene TRBJ2-2; D is ambiguous. Sequenced input: naive CD8+ T cells sorted from blood. In nucleotides, the CDR3 is TGTGCCAGCAGCCCGAAGTGGGTCACCGGGGAGCTGTTTTTT. Translation gives CASSPKWVTGELFF.